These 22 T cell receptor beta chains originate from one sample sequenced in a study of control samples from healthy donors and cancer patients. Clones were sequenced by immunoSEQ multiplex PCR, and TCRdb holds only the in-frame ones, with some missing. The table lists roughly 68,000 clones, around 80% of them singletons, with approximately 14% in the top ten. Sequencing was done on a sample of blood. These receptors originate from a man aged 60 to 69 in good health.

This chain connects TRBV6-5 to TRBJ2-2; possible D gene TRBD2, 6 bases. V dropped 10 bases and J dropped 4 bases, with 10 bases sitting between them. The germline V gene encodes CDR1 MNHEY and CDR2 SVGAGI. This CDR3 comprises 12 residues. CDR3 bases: TGTGCCACCAACGGGGGCACCGGGGAGCTGTTTTTT. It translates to CATNGGTGELFF.

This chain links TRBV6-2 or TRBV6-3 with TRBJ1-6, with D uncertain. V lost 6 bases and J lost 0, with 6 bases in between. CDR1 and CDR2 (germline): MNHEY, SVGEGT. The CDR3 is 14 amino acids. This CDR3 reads CASSKSSYNSPLHF. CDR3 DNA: TGTGCCAGCAGCAAGAGCTCCTATAATTCACCCCTCCACTTT.

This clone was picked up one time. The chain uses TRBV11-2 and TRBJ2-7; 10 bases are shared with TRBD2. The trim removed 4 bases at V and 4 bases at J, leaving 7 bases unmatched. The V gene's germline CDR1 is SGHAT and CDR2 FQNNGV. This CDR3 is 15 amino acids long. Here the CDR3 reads CASSYKAGGPYEQYF. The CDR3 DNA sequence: TGTGCCAGCAGCTATAAAGCGGGAGGGCCTTACGAGCAGTACTTC. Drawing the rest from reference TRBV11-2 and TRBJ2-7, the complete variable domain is EAGVAQSPRYKIIEKRQSVAFWCNPISGHATLYWYQQILGQGPKLLIQFQNNGVVDDSQLPKDRFSAERLKGVDSTLKIQPAKLEDSAVYLCASSYKAGGPYEQYFGPGTRLTVT.

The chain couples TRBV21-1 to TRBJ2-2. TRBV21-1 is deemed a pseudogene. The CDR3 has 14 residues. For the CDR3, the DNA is TGTGCCAGCAGCAAAGGACGACCCACCGGGGAGCTGTTTTTT. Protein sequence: CASSKGRPTGELFF.

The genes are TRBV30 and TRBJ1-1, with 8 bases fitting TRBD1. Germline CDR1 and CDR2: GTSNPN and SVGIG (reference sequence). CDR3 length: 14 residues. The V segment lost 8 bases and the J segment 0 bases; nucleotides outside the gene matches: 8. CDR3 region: CARRDRRLNTEAFF. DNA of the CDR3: TGTGCCCGCCGGGACAGGAGATTGAACACTGAAGCTTTCTTT.

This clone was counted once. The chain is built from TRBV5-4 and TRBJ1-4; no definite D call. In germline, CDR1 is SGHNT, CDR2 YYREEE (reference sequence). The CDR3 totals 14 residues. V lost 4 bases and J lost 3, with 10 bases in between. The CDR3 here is CASSANRANEKLFF. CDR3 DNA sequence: TGTGCCAGCAGCGCAAATAGGGCTAATGAAAAACTGTTTTTT.

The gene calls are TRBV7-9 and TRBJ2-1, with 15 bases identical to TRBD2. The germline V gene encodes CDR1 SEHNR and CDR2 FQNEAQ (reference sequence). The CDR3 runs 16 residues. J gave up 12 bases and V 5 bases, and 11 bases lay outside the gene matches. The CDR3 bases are TGTGCCAGCAGCGCGCGGACTAGCGGGAGGGTCGGAGGGCAGTTCTTC. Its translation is CASSARTSGRVGGQFF.

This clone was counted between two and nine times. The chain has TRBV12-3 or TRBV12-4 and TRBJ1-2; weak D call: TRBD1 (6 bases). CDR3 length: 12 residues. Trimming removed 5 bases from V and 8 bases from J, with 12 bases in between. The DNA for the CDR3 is TGTGCCAGCAGTCGGGACAATCGGGGCTACACCTTC. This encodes CASSRDNRGYTF.

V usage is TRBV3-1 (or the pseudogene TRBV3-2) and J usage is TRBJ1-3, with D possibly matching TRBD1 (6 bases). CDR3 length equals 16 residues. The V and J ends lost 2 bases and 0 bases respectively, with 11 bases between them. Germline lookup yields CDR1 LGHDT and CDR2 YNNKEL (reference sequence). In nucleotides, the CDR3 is TGTGCCAGCAGCCAAAGTGGGGGCTCCTCTGGAAACACCATATATTTT. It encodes CASSQSGGSSGNTIYF.

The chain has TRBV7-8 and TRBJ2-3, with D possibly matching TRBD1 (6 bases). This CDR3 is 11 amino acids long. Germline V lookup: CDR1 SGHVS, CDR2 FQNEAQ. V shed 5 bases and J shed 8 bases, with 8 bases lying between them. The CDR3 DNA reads TGTGCCAGCAGCCAAGGGGGTACGCAGTATTTT. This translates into CASSQGGTQYF.

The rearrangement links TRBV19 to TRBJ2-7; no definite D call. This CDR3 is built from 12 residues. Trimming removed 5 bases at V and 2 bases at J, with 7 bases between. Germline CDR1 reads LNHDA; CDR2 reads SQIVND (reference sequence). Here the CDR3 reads CASSSKTYEQYF. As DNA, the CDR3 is TGTGCCAGTAGTTCGAAAACCTACGAGCAGTACTTC.

The DNA of the CDR3 is TGTGCCAGTGTTCCTTCGGGGGACCTCTATGGCTACACCTTC. Its protein product is CASVPSGDLYGYTF. The chain uses TRBV19 and TRBJ1-2; the D gene is possibly TRBD1 (5 bases). Germline assignment: CDR1 LNHDA and CDR2 SQIVND (reference sequence). V gave up 8 bases and J gave up 4 bases, with 17 bases separating them. There are 14 residues in the CDR3. The whole variable domain, remainder taken from reference TRBV19 and TRBJ1-2, is DGGITQSPKYLFRKEGQNVTLSCEQNLNHDAMYWYRQDPGQGLRLIYYSQIVNDFQKGDIAEGYSVSREKKESFPLTVTSAQKNPTAFYLCASVPSGDLYGYTFGSGTRLTVV.

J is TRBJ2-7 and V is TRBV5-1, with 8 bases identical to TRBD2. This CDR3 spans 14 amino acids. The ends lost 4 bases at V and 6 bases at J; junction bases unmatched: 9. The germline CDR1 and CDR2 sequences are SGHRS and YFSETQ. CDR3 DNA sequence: TGCGCCAGCAGCCTCGGTGAGCGGGAGCTCGAGCAGTACTTC. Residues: CASSLGERELEQYF.

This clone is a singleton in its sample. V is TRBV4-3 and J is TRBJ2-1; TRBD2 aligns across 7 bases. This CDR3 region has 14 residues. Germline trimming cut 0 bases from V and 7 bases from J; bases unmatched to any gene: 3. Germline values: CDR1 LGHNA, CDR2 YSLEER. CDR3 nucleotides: TGCGCCAGCAGCCAAGACCTTAGCGGGAATGAGCAGTTCTTC. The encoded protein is CASSQDLSGNEQFF.

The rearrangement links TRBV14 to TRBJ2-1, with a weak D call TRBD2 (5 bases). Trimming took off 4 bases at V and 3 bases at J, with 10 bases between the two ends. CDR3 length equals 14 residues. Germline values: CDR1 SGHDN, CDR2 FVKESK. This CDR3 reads CASSPQGSYNEQFF. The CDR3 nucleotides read TGTGCCAGCAGCCCCCAAGGGAGCTACAATGAGCAGTTCTTC.

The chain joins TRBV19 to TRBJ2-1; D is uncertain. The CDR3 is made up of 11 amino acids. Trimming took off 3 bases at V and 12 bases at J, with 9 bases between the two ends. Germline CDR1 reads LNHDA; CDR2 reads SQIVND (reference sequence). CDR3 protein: CASSISLVQFF. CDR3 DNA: TGTGCCAGTAGTATTAGTCTAGTGCAGTTCTTC.

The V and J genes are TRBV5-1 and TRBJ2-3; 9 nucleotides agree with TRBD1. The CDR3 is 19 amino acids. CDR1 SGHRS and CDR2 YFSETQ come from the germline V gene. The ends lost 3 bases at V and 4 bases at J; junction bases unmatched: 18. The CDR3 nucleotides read TGCGCCAGCAGCTCTTTAGACAGGGGGGGAGTCCCCGCAGCAGATACGCAGTATTTT. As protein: CASSSLDRGGVPAADTQYF.

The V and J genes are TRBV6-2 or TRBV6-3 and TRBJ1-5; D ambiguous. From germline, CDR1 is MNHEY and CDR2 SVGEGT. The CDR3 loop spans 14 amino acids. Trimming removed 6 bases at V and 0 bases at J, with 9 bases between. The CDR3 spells CASSRINSNQPQHF. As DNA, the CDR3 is TGTGCCAGCAGCCGGATCAATAGCAATCAGCCCCAGCATTTT.

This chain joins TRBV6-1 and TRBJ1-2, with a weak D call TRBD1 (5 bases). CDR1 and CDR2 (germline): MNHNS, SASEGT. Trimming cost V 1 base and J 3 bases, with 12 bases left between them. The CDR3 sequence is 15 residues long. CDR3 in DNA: TGTGCCAGCAGTGAAGGTTGGGGGACGGACTATGGCTACACCTTC. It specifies CASSEGWGTDYGYTF.

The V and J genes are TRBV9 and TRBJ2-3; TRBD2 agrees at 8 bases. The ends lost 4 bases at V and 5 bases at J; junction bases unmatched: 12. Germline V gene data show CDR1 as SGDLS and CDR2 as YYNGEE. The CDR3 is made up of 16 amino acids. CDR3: CASSPTPGGVQDTQYF. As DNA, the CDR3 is TGTGCCAGCAGCCCCACTCCGGGGGGGGTTCAAGATACGCAGTATTTT.

The CDR3 here is CASRLVTGDYEQYF. CDR3 coding DNA: TGTGCCAGCAGACTCGTGACAGGCGACTACGAGCAGTACTTC. The chain uses TRBV28 and TRBJ2-7; D possibly corresponds to TRBD1 (6 bases). V lost 6 bases and J 3 bases, leaving 15 bases between the germline ends. CDR3 length equals 14 residues. Germline values: CDR1 MDHEN, CDR2 SYDVKM.

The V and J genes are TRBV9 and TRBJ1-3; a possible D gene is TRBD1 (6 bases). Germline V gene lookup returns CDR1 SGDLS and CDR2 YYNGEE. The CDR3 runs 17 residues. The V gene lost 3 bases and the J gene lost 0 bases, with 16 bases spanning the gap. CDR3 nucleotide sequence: TGTGCCAGCAGCGGGGACATGCGCCTTATCTCTGGAAACACCATATATTTT. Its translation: CASSGDMRLISGNTIYF. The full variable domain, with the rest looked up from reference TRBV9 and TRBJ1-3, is DSGVTQTPKHLITATGQRVTLRCSPRSGDLSVYWYQQSLDQGLQFLIQYYNGEERAKGNILERFSAQQFPDLHSELNLSSLELGDSALYFCASSGDMRLISGNTIYFGEGSWLTVV.